The TCR beta chain described here comes from a study of technical replicates of blood from a few donors (TCRdb year 2017). Of note for this clone: Its antigen specificity is not known. Base qualities are not at hand, and no much larger clone is one base apart.

The library was generated by the immunoSEQ multiplex PCR assay. This immuneACCESS table, as held by TCRdb, lists in-frame sequences with V and J called but not all clones. Of the missing ones, under half trace to an unresolved V gene in checked studies; the others have no known cause. This sample has some 87,000 clones in its table, and around 97% of those were observed once. The ten biggest clones cover over 0.15% of the sample. Sequences SGHNT (CDR1) and YYREEE (CDR2) are obtained from the germline V gene (reference sequence). For this chain, trimming is 4 bases at the V end and 5 bases at the J end, and the number of junction bases without a gene match is 5. From the cysteine up to the phenylalanine, the CDR3 has a length of 14 residues. The CDR3 DNA has 42 bases and is translated from base 1.

This sequence was found in a human donor in good health. The source material was T cells isolated from PBMCs. The rearrangement combines TRBV5-4 with TRBJ1-5; TRBD1 aligns with 8 central bases. In nucleotides, the sequence is TGTGCCAGCAGCATTACAGGGGGGGATCAGCCCCAGCATTTT. Its translation is CASSITGGDQPQHF.